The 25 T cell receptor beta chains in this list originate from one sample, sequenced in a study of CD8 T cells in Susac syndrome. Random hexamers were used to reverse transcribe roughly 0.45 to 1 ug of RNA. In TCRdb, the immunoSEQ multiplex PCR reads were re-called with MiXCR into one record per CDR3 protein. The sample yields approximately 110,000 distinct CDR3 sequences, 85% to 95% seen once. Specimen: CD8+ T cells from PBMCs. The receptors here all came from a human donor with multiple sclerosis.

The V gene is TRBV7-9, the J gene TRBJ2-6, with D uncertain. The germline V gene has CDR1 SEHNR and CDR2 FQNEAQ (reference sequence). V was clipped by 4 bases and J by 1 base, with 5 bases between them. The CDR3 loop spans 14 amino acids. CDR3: CASSSHSGANVLTF. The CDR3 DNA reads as TGTGCCAGCAGCTCACATTCTGGGGCCAACGTCCTGACTTTC.

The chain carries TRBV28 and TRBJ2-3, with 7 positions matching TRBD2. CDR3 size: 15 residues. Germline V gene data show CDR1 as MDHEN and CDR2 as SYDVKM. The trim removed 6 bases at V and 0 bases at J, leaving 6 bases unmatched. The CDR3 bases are TGTGCCAGCAGGACAGCGGGGCGTAGCACAGATACGCAGTATTTT. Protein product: CASRTAGRSTDTQYF. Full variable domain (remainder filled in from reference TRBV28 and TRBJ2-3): DVKVTQSSRYLVKRTGEKVFLECVQDMDHENMFWYRQDPGLGLRLIYFSYDVKMKEKGDIPEGYSVSREKKERFSLILESASTNQTSMYLCASRTAGRSTDTQYFGPGTRLTVL.

The CDR3 coding sequence is TGTGCCAGCAGTCGGGTACGCACAGATACGCAGTATTTT. Protein product: CASSRVRTDTQYF. V and J are TRBV25-1 and TRBJ2-3; D gene unclear. Between the trimmed V and J ends, which lost 5 bases and 1 base, there was a span of 7 bases. This CDR3 has 13 amino acids. From germline, CDR1 is MGHDK and CDR2 SYGVNS.

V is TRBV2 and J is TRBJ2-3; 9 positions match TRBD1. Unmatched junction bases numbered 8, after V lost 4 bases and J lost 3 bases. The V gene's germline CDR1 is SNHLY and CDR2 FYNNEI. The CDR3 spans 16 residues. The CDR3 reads CASSGSGTGKTDTQYF. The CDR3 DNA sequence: TGTGCCAGCAGTGGCTCCGGGACAGGGAAGACAGATACGCAGTATTTT.

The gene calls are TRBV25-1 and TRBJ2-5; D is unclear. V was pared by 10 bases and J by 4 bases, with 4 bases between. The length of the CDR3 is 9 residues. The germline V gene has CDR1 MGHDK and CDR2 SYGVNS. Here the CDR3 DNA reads TGTGCCACGACAGAGACCCAGTACTTC. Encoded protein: CATTETQYF. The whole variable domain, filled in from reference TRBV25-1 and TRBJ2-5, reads EADIYQTPRYLVIGTGKKITLECSQTMGHDKMYWYQQDPGMELHLIHYSYGVNSTEKGDLSSESTVSRIRTEHFPLTLESARPSHTSQYLCATTETQYFGPGTRLLVL.

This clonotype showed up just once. CDR3 sequence: CASSVLAGDGNTIYF. The CDR3 coding sequence is TGTGCCAGCAGCGTCTTGGCGGGGGATGGAAACACCATATATTTT. This chain uses TRBV9 with TRBJ1-3; D may be TRBD1 (5 bases). CDR3 size: 15 residues. Trimming took 2 bases from V and 3 from J, leaving 12 bases between them. The germline gives CDR1 SGDLS, CDR2 YYNGEE.

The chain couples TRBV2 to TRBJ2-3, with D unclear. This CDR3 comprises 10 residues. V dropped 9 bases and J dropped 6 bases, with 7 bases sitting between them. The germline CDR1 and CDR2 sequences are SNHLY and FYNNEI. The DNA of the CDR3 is TGTGCCAGTAAGAGCGATACGCAGTATTTT. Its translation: CASKSDTQYF. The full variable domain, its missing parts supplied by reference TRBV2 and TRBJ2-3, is EPEVTQTPSHQVTQMGQEVILRCVPISNHLYFYWYRQILGQKVEFLVSFYNNEISEKSEIFDDQFSVERPDGSNFTLKIRSTKLEDSAMYFCASKSDTQYFGPGTRLTVL.

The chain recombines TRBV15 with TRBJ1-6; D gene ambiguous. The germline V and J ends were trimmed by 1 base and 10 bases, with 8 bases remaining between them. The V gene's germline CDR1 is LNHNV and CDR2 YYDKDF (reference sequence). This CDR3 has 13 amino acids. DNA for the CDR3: TGTGCCACCAGCAGAGTCCCGGGCTCACCCCTCCACTTT. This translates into CATSRVPGSPLHF.

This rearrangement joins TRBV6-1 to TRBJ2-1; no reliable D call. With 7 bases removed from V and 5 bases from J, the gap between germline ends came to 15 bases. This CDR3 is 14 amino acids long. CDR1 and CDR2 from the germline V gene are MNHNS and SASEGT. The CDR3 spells CASNGRIDNNEQFF. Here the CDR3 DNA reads TGTGCCAGCAACGGTCGTATTGACAACAATGAGCAGTTCTTC.

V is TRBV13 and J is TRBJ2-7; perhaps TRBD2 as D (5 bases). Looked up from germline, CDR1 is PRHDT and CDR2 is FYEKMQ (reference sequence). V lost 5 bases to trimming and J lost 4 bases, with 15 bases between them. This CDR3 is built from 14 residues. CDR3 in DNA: TGTGCCAGCAGCCCAGGACTCGTGAATTACGAGCAGTACGTC. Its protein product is CASSPGLVNYEQYV.

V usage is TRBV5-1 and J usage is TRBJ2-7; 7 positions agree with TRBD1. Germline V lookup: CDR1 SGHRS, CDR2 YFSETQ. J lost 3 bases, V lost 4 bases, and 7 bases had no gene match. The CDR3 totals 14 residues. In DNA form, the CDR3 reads TGCGCCAGCAGCCGTAGGACAGGTGACTACGAGCAGTACGTC. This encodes CASSRRTGDYEQYV.

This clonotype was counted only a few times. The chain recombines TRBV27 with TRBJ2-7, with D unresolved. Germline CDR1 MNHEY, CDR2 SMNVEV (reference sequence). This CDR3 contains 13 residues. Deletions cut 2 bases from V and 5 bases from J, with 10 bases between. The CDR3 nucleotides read TGTGCCAGCAGTTTAGGGTTCGAAAACGAGCAGTACTTC. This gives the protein CASSLGFENEQYF.

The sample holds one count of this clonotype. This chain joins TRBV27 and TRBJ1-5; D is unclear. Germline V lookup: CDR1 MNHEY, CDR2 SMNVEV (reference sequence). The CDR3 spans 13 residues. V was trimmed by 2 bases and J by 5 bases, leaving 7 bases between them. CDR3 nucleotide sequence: TGTGCCAGCAGTTTAAGTTCCCATCAGCCCCAGCATTTT. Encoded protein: CASSLSSHQPQHF.

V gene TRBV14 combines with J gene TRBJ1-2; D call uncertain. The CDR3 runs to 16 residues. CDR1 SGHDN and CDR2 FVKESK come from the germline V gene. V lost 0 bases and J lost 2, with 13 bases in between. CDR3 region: CASSQDRDSLNYGYTF. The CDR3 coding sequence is TGTGCCAGCAGCCAAGACCGAGACTCACTCAACTATGGCTACACCTTC.

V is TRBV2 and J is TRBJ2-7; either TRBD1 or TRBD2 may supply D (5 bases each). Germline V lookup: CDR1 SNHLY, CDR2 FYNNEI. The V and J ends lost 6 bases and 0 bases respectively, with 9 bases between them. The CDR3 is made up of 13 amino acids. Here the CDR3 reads CASSGATSYEQYV. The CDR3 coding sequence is TGTGCCAGCAGCGGGGCTACCTCCTACGAGCAGTACGTC.

The CDR3 nucleotides read TGTGCTAGTGGTTTGAACAGGGCCCAAGAGACCCAGTACTTC. It codes for CASGLNRAQETQYF. The chain uses TRBV12-5 and TRBJ2-5, with D possibly TRBD1 on 6 matching bases. The CDR3 is made up of 14 amino acids. V was shortened by 2 bases and J by 1 base, with 8 bases between the two germline ends. Germline CDR1 reads LGHNT; CDR2 reads FRNRAP.

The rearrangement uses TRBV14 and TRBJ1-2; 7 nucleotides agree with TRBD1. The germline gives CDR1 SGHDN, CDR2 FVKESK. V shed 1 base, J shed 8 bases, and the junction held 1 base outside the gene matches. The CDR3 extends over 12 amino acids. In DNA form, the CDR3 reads TGTGCCAGCAGCCAAGCAGGGGGGGGCTACACCTTC. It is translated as CASSQAGGGYTF.

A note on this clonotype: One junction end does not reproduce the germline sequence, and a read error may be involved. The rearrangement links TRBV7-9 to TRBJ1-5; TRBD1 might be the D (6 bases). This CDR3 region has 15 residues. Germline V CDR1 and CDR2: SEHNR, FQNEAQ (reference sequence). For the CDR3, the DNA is TGTGCCAGCAGCTCAAACAGGGTAGGGAATCAGCCCCAGCAATTT. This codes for CASSSNRVGNQPQQF.

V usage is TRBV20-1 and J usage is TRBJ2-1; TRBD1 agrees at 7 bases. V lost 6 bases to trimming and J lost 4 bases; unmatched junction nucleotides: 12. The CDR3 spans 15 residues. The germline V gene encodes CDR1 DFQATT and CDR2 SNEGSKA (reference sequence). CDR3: CSAFNPDRQYNEQFF. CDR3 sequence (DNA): TGCAGTGCCTTCAATCCGGACAGGCAATACAATGAGCAGTTCTTC.

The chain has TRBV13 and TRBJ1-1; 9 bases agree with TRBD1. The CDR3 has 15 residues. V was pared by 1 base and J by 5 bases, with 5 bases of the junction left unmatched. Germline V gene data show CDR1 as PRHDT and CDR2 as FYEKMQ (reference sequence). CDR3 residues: CASSLDRGQRTEAFF. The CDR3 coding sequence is TGTGCCAGCAGCTTAGACAGGGGGCAGAGAACTGAAGCTTTCTTT.

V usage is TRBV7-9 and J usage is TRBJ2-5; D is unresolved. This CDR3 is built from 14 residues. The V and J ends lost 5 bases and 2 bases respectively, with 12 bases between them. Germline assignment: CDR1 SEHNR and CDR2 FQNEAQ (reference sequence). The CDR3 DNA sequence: TGTGCCAGCAGCCTCCTACAGAATCAAGAGACCCAGTACTTC. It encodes CASSLLQNQETQYF.

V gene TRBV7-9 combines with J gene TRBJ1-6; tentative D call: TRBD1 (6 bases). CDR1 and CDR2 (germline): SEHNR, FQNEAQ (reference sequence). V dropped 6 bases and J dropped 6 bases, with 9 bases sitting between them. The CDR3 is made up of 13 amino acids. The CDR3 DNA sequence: TGTGCCAGCAGGGACAGTCTTAATTCACCCCTCCACTTT. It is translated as CASRDSLNSPLHF.

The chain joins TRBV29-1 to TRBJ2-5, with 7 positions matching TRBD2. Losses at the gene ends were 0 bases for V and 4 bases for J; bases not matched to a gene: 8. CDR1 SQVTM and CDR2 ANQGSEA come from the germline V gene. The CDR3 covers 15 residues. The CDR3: CSVEDLSSGAETQYF. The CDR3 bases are TGCAGCGTTGAAGATCTTTCGAGCGGGGCAGAGACCCAGTACTTC.

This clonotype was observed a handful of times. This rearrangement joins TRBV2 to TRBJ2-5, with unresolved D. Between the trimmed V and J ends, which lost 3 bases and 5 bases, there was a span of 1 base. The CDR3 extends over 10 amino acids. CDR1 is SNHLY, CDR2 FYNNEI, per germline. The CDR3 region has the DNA TGTGCCAGCAGTGAGGAGACCCAGTACTTC. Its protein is CASSEETQYF.

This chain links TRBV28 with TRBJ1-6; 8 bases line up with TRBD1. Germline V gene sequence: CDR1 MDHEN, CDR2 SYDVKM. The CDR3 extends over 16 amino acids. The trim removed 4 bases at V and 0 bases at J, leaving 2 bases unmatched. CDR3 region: CASSSTGGSYNSPLHF. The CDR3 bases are TGTGCCAGCAGTTCCACAGGGGGCTCCTATAATTCACCCCTCCACTTT.